Below are 26 T cell receptor beta chains sequenced from a single sample in a study of shared clonotypes between healthy human individuals. TCRdb keeps only in-frame clones here, not all; method: immunoSEQ multiplex PCR. This repertoire shows about 700,000 clones, just over 90% found once; its top ten account for approximately 24%. CD45RO negativity and positive selection for CCR7 defined naive CD8 cells, a population that excluded terminally differentiated effector memory CD45RA+ cells. The specimen was naive CD8+ T cells sorted from blood. The receptors stem from a man younger than 45 in good health.

The rearrangement joins TRBV27 to TRBJ2-2, with 12 bases identical to TRBD2. Per the germline V gene, CDR1 is MNHEY and CDR2 is SMNVEV (reference sequence). V trimming: 3 bases; J trimming: 5 bases; junction bases outside the gene matches: 1. The CDR3 is made up of 15 amino acids. The CDR3 spells CASSLTSGSTGELFF. As DNA, the CDR3 is TGTGCCAGCAGTTTGACTAGCGGGAGTACCGGGGAGCTGTTTTTT.

This chain connects TRBV5-1 to TRBJ2-7; D not certain. V lost 4 bases and J 3 bases, leaving 11 bases between the germline ends. This CDR3 comprises 13 residues. Germline CDR1 SGHRS, CDR2 YFSETQ. The CDR3 sequence: CASSPIDGYEQYF. In DNA, the CDR3 is TGCGCCAGCAGCCCGATTGACGGCTACGAGCAGTACTTC.

This chain uses TRBV9 with TRBJ2-2; D is undetermined. Trimming left V 4 bases short and J 5 bases short, with 6 bases between. Germline V gene lookup returns CDR1 SGDLS and CDR2 YYNGEE. This CDR3 region has 12 residues. The CDR3 region is CASSFSTGELFF. In DNA form, the CDR3 reads TGTGCCAGCAGCTTTAGTACCGGGGAGCTGTTTTTT.

The chain has TRBV11-2 and TRBJ1-1; weak D call: TRBD1 (6 bases). Trimming took off 0 bases at V and 4 bases at J, with 9 bases between the two ends. In germline, CDR1 is SGHAT, CDR2 FQNNGV. The CDR3 sequence is 14 residues long. CDR3 nucleotides: TGTGCCAGCAGCTTAGATCGGGGGCCCACTGAAGCTTTCTTT. Its translation: CASSLDRGPTEAFF.

The chain links TRBV27 to TRBJ2-1; possible D gene TRBD1, 5 bases. Trimming stripped 8 bases from V and 5 bases from J, with 10 bases between. The CDR3 sequence is 12 residues long. Per the germline V gene, CDR1 is MNHEY and CDR2 is SMNVEV (reference sequence). CDR3 coding DNA: TGTGCCAGCGCCGACAGTAACAATGAGCAGTTCTTC. This gives the protein CASADSNNEQFF.

The gene calls are TRBV7-9 and TRBJ1-1, with D unclear. CDR1 SEHNR and CDR2 FQNEAQ come from the germline V gene (reference sequence). V lost 0 bases, J lost 11 bases, and 13 bases lay in between. This CDR3 is built from 13 residues. CDR3 amino acids: CASSLAAIIGAFF. The CDR3 bases are TGTGCCAGCAGCTTAGCGGCTATCATCGGGGCTTTCTTT.

This sequence joins TRBV6-1 and TRBJ2-7; 10 bases fit TRBD2. This CDR3 has 16 residues. Germline assignment: CDR1 MNHNS and CDR2 SASEGT. Unmatched junction bases numbered 5, after V lost 0 bases and J lost 3 bases. The CDR3, as DNA: TGTGCCAGCAGTGAAGCGCGGGCTAGCGGGAGCTACGAGCAGTACTTC. This encodes CASSEARASGSYEQYF.

This clone was found a few times. The chain carries TRBV28 and TRBJ1-1; 8 bases map to TRBD1. After removal of 3 bases from V and 5 bases from J, the junction contained 8 bases not matched to a gene. CDR1 and CDR2 (germline): MDHEN, SYDVKM. CDR3 length equals 15 residues. The CDR3 reads CASSFRRTGWTEAFF. The DNA of the CDR3 is TGTGCCAGCAGTTTTCGCCGGACAGGGTGGACTGAAGCTTTCTTT.

J is TRBJ2-7 and V is TRBV19, with D tentatively TRBD2 (6 bases). Trimming took off 7 bases at V and 3 bases at J, with 13 bases between the two ends. The CDR3 runs 13 residues. Germline lookup yields CDR1 LNHDA and CDR2 SQIVND (reference sequence). The CDR3 DNA reads as TGTGCCAGTAAAGGGGAGGCTAACTACGAGCAGTACTTC. Translating gives CASKGEANYEQYF.

This chain connects TRBV4-1 to TRBJ2-7; D perhaps matches TRBD1 (5 bases). CDR1 and CDR2 from the germline V gene are MGHRA and YSYEKL. This CDR3 spans 15 amino acids. Trimming cost V 3 bases and J 2 bases, with 14 bases left between them. DNA for the CDR3: TGCGCCAGCAGCCAGGAAGACAGCCAAACCTACGAGCAGTACTTC. Its protein is CASSQEDSQTYEQYF.

The chain has TRBV19 and TRBJ2-7, with a weak D call TRBD2 (5 bases). The ends were cut back, 6 bases at V and 4 bases at J, with 13 bases in the middle. The CDR3 runs 13 residues. CDR1 is LNHDA and CDR2 is SQIVND in the germline V gene (reference sequence). The CDR3 spells CASSYRRDYEQYF. The CDR3 DNA reads as TGTGCCAGTAGCTATAGACGGGATTACGAGCAGTACTTC. Full variable domain (missing parts from reference TRBV19 and TRBJ2-7): DGGITQSPKYLFRKEGQNVTLSCEQNLNHDAMYWYRQDPGQGLRLIYYSQIVNDFQKGDIAEGYSVSREKKESFPLTVTSAQKNPTAFYLCASSYRRDYEQYFGPGTRLTVT.

The chain employs TRBV29-1 and TRBJ2-2, with D possibly being TRBD2 (6 bases). Trimming shortened V by 4 bases and J by 1 base, and 13 bases separated the two germline ends. CDR1 SQVTM and CDR2 ANQGSEA come from the germline V gene. The CDR3 has 15 amino acids. The CDR3 DNA reads TGCAGCGTTGTTAGGGCGGGACGGAACACCGGGGAGCTGTTTTTT. Encoded protein: CSVVRAGRNTGELFF.

The chain couples TRBV19 to TRBJ2-3; the match to TRBD2 covers 9 bases. Germline V CDR1 and CDR2: LNHDA, SQIVND (reference sequence). CDR3 length: 18 amino acids. The junction had 17 bases not matched to a gene; V was cut back by 4 bases and J by 6 bases. CDR3 bases: TGTGCCAGTAGTAGCCCTCCAAGCAGAGCGGGAGGAGGGGATACGCAGTATTTT. Its protein product is CASSSPPSRAGGGDTQYF.

This clone was found once. The V call is TRBV7-9, the J call TRBJ2-2; TRBD1 is a possible D gene (6 bases). V gave up 1 base and J gave up 2 bases, with 8 bases separating them. Germline-derived CDR1 and CDR2 are SEHNR and FQNEAQ (reference sequence). The CDR3 is made up of 15 amino acids. CDR3 sequence reads: CASSLEGGNTGELFF. CDR3 DNA: TGTGCCAGCAGCTTAGAAGGGGGAAACACCGGGGAGCTGTTTTTT. The full variable domain, rest sourced from reference TRBV7-9 and TRBJ2-2, is DTGVSQNPRHKITKRGQNVTFRCDPISEHNRLYWYRQTLGQGPEFLTYFQNEAQLEKSRLLSDRFSAERPKGSFSTLEIQRTEQGDSAMYLCASSLEGGNTGELFFGEGSRLTVL.

The rearrangement joins TRBV7-6 to TRBJ2-7; 8 positions agree with TRBD2. With 0 bases clipped from V and 6 bases from J, the junction kept 7 bases outside the gene matches. The germline V gene has CDR1 SGHVS and CDR2 FNYEAQ. CDR3 length: 15 residues. CDR3 protein: CASSLAPGGGSEQYF. Here the CDR3 DNA reads TGTGCCAGCAGCTTAGCGCCCGGGGGGGGTAGCGAGCAGTACTTC. The variable domain in full, completed from reference TRBV7-6 and TRBJ2-7, reads GAGVSQSPRYKVTKRGQDVALRCDPISGHVSLYWYRQALGQGPEFLTYFNYEAQQDKSGLPNDRFSAERPEGSISTLTIQRTEQRDSAMYRCASSLAPGGGSEQYFGPGTRLTVT.

The CDR3 protein is CASSSTRQGAFTDTQYF. DNA of the CDR3: TGTGCCAGCAGCTCCACCCGACAGGGAGCCTTCACAGATACGCAGTATTTT. J is TRBJ2-3 and V is TRBV7-9; 7 nucleotides line up with TRBD1. Germline V CDR1 and CDR2: SEHNR, FQNEAQ (reference sequence). The CDR3 loop spans 17 amino acids. The junction had 12 bases not matched to a gene; V was cut back by 4 bases and J by 2 bases.

V usage is TRBV7-9 and J usage is TRBJ1-3; no reliable D call. This CDR3 has 16 amino acids. Germline lookup yields CDR1 SEHNR and CDR2 FQNEAQ (reference sequence). V was trimmed by 4 bases and J by 0 bases, leaving 13 bases between them. CDR3 residues: CASSSPRAISGNTIYF. The CDR3 nucleotides are TGTGCCAGCAGCTCCCCCCGGGCCATCTCTGGAAACACCATATATTTT.

The genes are TRBV7-8 and TRBJ2-3; D remains ambiguous. The CDR3 runs 13 residues. Germline CDR1 is SGHVS and CDR2 is FQNEAQ. Trimming removed 3 bases at V and 3 bases at J, with 7 bases between. The CDR3 sequence is CASSLGLTDTQYF. Written as DNA, the CDR3 is TGTGCCAGCAGCTTGGGATTAACAGATACGCAGTATTTT.

This chain links TRBV7-8 with TRBJ1-2; D may be TRBD1 (5 bases). Trimming stripped 5 bases from V and 8 bases from J, with 18 bases between. The CDR3 has 14 amino acids. Germline loops: CDR1 SGHVS, CDR2 FQNEAQ. CDR3 residues: CASSLTTGGRGYTF. The CDR3, as DNA: TGTGCCAGCAGCCTTACGACGGGGGGACGGGGCTACACCTTC.

The gene calls are TRBV4-1 and TRBJ1-3; the D gene is possibly TRBD1 (5 bases). Germline V gene lookup returns CDR1 MGHRA and CDR2 YSYEKL. The CDR3 consists of 17 residues. V dropped 4 bases and J dropped 7 bases, with 23 bases sitting between them. CDR3 loop: CASSRQIMTGGPNTIYF. The CDR3 DNA reads TGCGCCAGCAGCCGACAGATCATGACCGGCGGTCCGAACACCATATATTTT.

The gene calls are TRBV11-2 and TRBJ2-7, with 8 nucleotides matching TRBD1. The CDR3 contains 14 residues. J lost 0 bases, V lost 5 bases, and 3 bases had no gene match. CDR1 and CDR2 from the germline V gene are SGHAT and FQNNGV. The DNA of the CDR3 is TGTGCCAGCAGCATAGGGACAGGCTCCTACGAGCAGTACTTC. This encodes CASSIGTGSYEQYF.

This clone occurred once. V usage is TRBV20-1 and J usage is TRBJ2-1; either TRBD1 or TRBD2 may fit D (6 bases each). Germline values: CDR1 DFQATT, CDR2 SNEGSKA (reference sequence). Trimming pared 2 bases from V and 12 bases from J, leaving 11 bases between. The CDR3 runs 11 residues. The CDR3 nucleotides read TGCAGTGCTAGATCTGGGGGGCTGCAGTTCTTC. This gives the protein CSARSGGLQFF.

This chain joins TRBV28 and TRBJ2-3, with D tentatively TRBD1 (6 bases). Per the germline V gene, CDR1 is MDHEN and CDR2 is SYDVKM. The CDR3 extends over 15 amino acids. V lost 7 bases, J lost 4 bases, and 18 bases lay in between. CDR3 in DNA: TGTGCCAGCAACGAACAGGGCCCCCGGTCAGATACGCAGTATTTT. It codes for CASNEQGPRSDTQYF.

The chain combines TRBV27 with TRBJ2-2; 7 bases map to TRBD2. Germline CDR1 reads MNHEY; CDR2 reads SMNVEV (reference sequence). This CDR3 is 15 amino acids long. With 3 bases clipped from V and 1 base from J, the junction kept 2 bases outside the gene matches. CDR3 in DNA: TGTGCCAGCAGTTTGTTAGCGGGGAACACCGGGGAGCTGTTTTTT. It codes for CASSLLAGNTGELFF.

The chain links TRBV27 to TRBJ2-1, with D possibly being TRBD2 (6 bases). Germline assignment: CDR1 MNHEY and CDR2 SMNVEV (reference sequence). Trimming pared 6 bases from V and 5 bases from J, leaving 20 bases between. The CDR3 runs to 16 residues. DNA of the CDR3: TGTGCCAGCAGCGTGTTGCCGGGACTGGAAGACAATGAGCAGTTCTTC. This sequence encodes CASSVLPGLEDNEQFF.

The J gene is TRBJ1-5, the V gene TRBV7-9; TRBD1 matches at 11 bases. Per germline, CDR1 SEHNR and CDR2 FQNEAQ (reference sequence). The CDR3 consists of 16 residues. V was clipped by 1 base and J by 5 bases; unmatched bases: 4. DNA for the CDR3: TGTGCCAGCAGCTTAGGGACAGGGGGCGGGTATCAGCCCCAGCATTTT. Translation gives CASSLGTGGGYQPQHF.